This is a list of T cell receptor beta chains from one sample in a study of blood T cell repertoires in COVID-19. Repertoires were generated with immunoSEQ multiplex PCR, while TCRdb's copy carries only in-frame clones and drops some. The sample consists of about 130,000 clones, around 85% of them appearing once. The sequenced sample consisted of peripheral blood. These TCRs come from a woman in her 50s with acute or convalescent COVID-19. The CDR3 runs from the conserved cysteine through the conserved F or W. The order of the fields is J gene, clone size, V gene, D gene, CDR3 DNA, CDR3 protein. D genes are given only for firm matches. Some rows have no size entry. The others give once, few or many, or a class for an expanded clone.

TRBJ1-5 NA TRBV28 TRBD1 TGTGCAACAGGGGGCTTGGATCAGCCCCAGCATTTT CATGGLDQPQHF
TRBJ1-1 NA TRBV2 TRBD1 TGTGCCAGCACGACAGGGCGTAATACTGAAGCTTTCTTT CASTTGRNTEAFF
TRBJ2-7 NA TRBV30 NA TGTGCCTGGAGTGTGGGCAGTTCCTACGAGCAGTACTTC CAWSVGSSYEQYF
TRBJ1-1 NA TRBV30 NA TGTGCCTGGAGTGTACTTTACGGGGGGCGGAACACTGAAGCTTTCTTT CAWSVLYGGRNTEAFF
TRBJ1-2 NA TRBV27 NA TGTGCCAGCAGTTTCGAGGGTGGGGGCTACACCTTC CASSFEGGGYTF
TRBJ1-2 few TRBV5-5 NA TGTGCCAGCAGCTTGGGTCCGGGTGCAGTAGGCTATGGCTACACCTTC CASSLGPGAVGYGYTF
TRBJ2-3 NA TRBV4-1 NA TGCGCCAGCAGCCAAGACGCCGCCCGGGGGTCTAGCACAGATACGCAGTATTTT CASSQDAARGSSTDTQYF
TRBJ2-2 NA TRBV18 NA TGTGCCAGCTCATCCCTAGCGAACACCGGGGAGCTGTTTTTT CASSSLANTGELFF
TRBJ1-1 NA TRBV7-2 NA TGTGCCAGCAGCTTTTCTCGGACTGAAGCTTTCTTT CASSFSRTEAFF
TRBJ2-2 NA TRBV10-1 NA TGCGCCAGCAGTGACAGGGTCACCGGGGAGCTGTTTTTT CASSDRVTGELFF
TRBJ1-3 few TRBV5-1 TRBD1 TGCGCCAGCAGCGCGGGACAGGCTAGGGGAAACACCATATATTTT CASSAGQARGNTIYF
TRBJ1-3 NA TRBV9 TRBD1 TGTGCCAGCTCATACGGACAGGGGGTTGGAAACACCATATATTTT CASSYGQGVGNTIYF
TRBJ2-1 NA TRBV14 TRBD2 TGTGCCAGCAGCCCCTTAAGTCCTAGGACTAGCCTCTACAATGAGCAGTTCTTC CASSPLSPRTSLYNEQFF
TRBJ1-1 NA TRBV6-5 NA TGTGCCAGCCGTTTCTTCGGGGACACTGAAGCTTTCTTT CASRFFGDTEAFF
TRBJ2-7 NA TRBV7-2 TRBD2 TGTGCCAGCAGCTTTCAGGGACTAGCGGGGGGGTACGAGCAGTACTTC CASSFQGLAGGYEQYF
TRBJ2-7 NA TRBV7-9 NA TGTGCCAGCAGCTTCCGGGACAACGAGCAGTACTTC CASSFRDNEQYF